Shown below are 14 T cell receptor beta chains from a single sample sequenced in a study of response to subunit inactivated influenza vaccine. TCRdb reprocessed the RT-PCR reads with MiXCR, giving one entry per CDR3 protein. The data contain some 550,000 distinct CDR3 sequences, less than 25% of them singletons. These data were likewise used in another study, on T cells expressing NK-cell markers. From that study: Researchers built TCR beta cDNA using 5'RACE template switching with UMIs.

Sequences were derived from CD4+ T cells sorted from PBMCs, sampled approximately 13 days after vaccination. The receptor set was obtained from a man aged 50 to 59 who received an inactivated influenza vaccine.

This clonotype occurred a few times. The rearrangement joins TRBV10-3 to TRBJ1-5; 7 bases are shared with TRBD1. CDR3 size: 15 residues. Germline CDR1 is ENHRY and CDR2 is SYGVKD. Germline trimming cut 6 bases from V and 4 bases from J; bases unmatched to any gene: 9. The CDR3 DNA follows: TGTGCCATCAGCGAGGCCCGGACAGGAAATCAGCCCCAGCATTTT. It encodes CAISEARTGNQPQHF.

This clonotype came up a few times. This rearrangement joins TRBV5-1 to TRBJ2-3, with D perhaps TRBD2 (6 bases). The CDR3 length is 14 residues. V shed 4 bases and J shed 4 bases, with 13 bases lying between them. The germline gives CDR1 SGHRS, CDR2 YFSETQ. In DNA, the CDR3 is TGCGCCAGCAGCCCGTCGTGGGGGGCAGATACGCAGTATTTT. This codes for CASSPSWGADTQYF.

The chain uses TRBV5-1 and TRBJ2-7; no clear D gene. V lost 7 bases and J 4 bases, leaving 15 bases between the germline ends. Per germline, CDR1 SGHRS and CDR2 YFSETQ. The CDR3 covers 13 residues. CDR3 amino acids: CASGQVGLYEQYF. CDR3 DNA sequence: TGCGCCAGCGGCCAAGTAGGGTTATACGAGCAGTACTTC.

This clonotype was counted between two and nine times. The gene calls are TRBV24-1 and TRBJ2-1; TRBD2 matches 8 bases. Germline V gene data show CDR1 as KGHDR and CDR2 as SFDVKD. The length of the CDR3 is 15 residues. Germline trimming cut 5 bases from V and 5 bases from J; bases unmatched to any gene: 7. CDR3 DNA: TGTGCCACCAGTGGCCAAGGGACTAGTGACAATGAGCAGTTCTTC. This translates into CATSGQGTSDNEQFF.

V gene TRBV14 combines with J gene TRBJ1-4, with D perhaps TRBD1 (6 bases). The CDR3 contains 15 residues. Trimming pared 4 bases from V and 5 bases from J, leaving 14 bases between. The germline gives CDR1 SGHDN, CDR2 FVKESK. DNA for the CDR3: TGTGCCAGCAGCCTCCAAACAGGGAAGAATGAAAAACTGTTTTTT. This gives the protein CASSLQTGKNEKLFF.

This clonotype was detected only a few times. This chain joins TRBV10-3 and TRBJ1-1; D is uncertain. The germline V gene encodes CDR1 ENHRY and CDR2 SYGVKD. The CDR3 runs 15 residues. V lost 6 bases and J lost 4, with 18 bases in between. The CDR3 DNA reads TGTGCCATCAGCCTCTCTTTAGGGAGAGGCACTGAAGCTTTCTTT. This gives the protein CAISLSLGRGTEAFF.

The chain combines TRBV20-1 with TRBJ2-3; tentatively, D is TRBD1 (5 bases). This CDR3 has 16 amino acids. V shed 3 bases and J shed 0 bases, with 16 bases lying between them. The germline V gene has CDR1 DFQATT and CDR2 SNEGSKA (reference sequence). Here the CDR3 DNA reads TGCAGTGCTAGGGGGCTGGGGCAGACAAGCACAGATACGCAGTATTTT. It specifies CSARGLGQTSTDTQYF.

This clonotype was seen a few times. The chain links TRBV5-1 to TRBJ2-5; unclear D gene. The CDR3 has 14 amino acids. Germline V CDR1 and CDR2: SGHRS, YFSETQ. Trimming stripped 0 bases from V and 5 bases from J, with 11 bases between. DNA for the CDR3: TGCGCCAGCAGCTTGGCCCTAAGCGAGGAGACCCAGTACTTC. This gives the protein CASSLALSEETQYF.

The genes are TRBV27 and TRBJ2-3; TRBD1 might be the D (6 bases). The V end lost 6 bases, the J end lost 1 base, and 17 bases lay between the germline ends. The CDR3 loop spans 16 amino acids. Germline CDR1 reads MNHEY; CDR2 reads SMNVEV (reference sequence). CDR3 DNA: TGTGCCAGCAGCCAAAGTCCAGGGGTGGGCACAGATACGCAGTATTTT. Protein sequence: CASSQSPGVGTDTQYF.

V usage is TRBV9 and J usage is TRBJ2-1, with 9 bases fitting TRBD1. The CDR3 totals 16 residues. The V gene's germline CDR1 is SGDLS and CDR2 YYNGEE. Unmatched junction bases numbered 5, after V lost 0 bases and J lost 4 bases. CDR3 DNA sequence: TGTGCCAGCAGCGTAGTTTCGGGACAGGGTTACAATGAGCAGTTCTTC. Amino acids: CASSVVSGQGYNEQFF.

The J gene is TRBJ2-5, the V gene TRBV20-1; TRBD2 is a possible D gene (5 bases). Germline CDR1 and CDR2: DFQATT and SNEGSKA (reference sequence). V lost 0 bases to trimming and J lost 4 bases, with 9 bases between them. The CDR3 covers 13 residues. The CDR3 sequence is CSARERARETQYF. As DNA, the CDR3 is TGCAGTGCTAGAGAGCGGGCACGAGAGACCCAGTACTTC.

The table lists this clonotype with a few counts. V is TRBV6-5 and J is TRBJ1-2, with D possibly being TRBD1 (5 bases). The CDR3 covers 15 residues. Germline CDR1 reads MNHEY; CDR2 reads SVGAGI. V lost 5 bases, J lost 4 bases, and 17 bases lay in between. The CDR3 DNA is TGTGCCAGCAGTCACCCTGGGGGTGGAGCCTATGGCTACACCTTC. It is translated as CASSHPGGGAYGYTF.

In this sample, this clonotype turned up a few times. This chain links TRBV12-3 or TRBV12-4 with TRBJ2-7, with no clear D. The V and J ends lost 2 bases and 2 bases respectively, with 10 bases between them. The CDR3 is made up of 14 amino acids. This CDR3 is CASSLRDLTYEQYF. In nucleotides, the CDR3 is TGTGCCAGCAGTTTAAGGGATCTAACCTACGAGCAGTACTTC.

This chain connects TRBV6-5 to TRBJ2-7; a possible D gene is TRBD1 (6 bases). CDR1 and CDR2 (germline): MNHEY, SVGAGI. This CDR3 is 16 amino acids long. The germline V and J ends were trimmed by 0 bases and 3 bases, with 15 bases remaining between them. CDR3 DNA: TGTGCCAGCAGTTACTCGTTAAAACAGGGTGTCTACGAGCAGTACTTC. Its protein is CASSYSLKQGVYEQYF.